Listed below are T cell receptor beta chains from one sample, sequenced in a study of response to subunit inactivated influenza vaccine. Via MiXCR, TCRdb re-called the RT-PCR reads, giving one row per CDR3 protein. The table has about 190,000 distinct CDR3 sequences, 14% seen once. The sequences come from CD8+ T cells sorted from PBMCs, collected 4 to 6 days after vaccination. The receptor source for this set is a man aged 45-65 years who received an inactivated influenza vaccine. Both conserved end residues are part of each CDR3. The order of the fields is V gene, clone size, D gene, J gene, CDR3 protein, CDR3 DNA. The D gene is left open where the match is weak. Only part of the rows carry a size: once, few, many, or a class if the clone is expanded.

v_gene: TRBV20-1; abundance: -; d_gene: -; j_gene: TRBJ2-1; CDR3aa: CSARVLPRSSYNEQFF; CDR3nt: TGCAGTGCTAGAGTACTACCCCGAAGCTCCTACAATGAGCAGTTCTTC
v_gene: TRBV5-6; abundance: -; d_gene: -; j_gene: TRBJ2-3; CDR3aa: CASSLGPPFNTDTQYF; CDR3nt: TGTGCCAGCAGCTTGGGTCCCCCCTTTAACACAGATACGCAGTATTTT
v_gene: TRBV14; abundance: -; d_gene: TRBD1; j_gene: TRBJ1-2; CDR3aa: CASSQYDRVLGYTF; CDR3nt: TGTGCCAGCAGCCAATATGACAGGGTCCTAGGCTACACCTTC
v_gene: TRBV7-8; abundance: many; d_gene: -; j_gene: TRBJ2-3; CDR3aa: CASSLVVVSDTQYF; CDR3nt: TGTGCCAGCAGCTTAGTCGTGGTCTCAGATACGCAGTATTTT
v_gene: TRBV6-1; abundance: -; d_gene: -; j_gene: TRBJ2-3; CDR3aa: CASRGGAADTQYF; CDR3nt: TGTGCCAGCAGGGGGGGCGCCGCAGATACGCAGTATTTT
v_gene: TRBV29-1; abundance: -; d_gene: -; j_gene: TRBJ1-1; CDR3aa: CSVVGGVNTEAFF; CDR3nt: TGCAGCGTTGTGGGAGGCGTGAACACTGAAGCTTTCTTT
v_gene: TRBV2; abundance: -; d_gene: -; j_gene: TRBJ1-1; CDR3aa: CASGSGGGTEAFF; CDR3nt: TGTGCCAGCGGCTCCGGGGGAGGAACTGAAGCTTTCTTT
v_gene: TRBV24-1; abundance: -; d_gene: -; j_gene: TRBJ2-1; CDR3aa: CATSDLRGSYNEQFF; CDR3nt: TGTGCCACCAGTGATTTAAGGGGGAGTTACAATGAGCAGTTCTTC
v_gene: TRBV7-9; abundance: -; d_gene: -; j_gene: TRBJ2-3; CDR3aa: CASSLGPITQYF; CDR3nt: TGTGCCAGCAGCTTGGGACCAATAACGCAGTATTTT
v_gene: TRBV20-1; abundance: -; d_gene: -; j_gene: TRBJ1-5; CDR3aa: CSANPVDGNQPQHF; CDR3nt: TGCAGTGCTAACCCGGTAGACGGCAATCAGCCCCAGCATTTT
v_gene: TRBV7-9; abundance: few; d_gene: -; j_gene: TRBJ2-1; CDR3aa: CASSPTGPRQFF; CDR3nt: TGTGCCAGCAGCCCAACCGGCCCCAGGCAGTTCTTC
v_gene: TRBV5-6; abundance: many; d_gene: TRBD1; j_gene: TRBJ2-7; CDR3aa: CASSSEGTGFYEQYF; CDR3nt: TGTGCCAGCAGCTCGGAAGGGACAGGATTCTACGAGCAGTACTTC
v_gene: TRBV6-1; abundance: many; d_gene: -; j_gene: TRBJ2-7; CDR3aa: CASSEASGSLYEQYF; CDR3nt: TGTGCCAGCAGTGAAGCGAGCGGCAGCCTGTACGAGCAGTACTTC
v_gene: TRBV12-3/TRBV12-4; abundance: -; d_gene: -; j_gene: TRBJ1-5; CDR3aa: CASSSHVLPTTQPQHF; CDR3nt: TGTGCCAGCAGTTCCCACGTCCTCCCTACCACTCAGCCCCAGCATTTT
v_gene: TRBV4-2; abundance: many; d_gene: -; j_gene: TRBJ1-1; CDR3aa: CASSQDWLGGTEAFF; CDR3nt: TGTGCCAGCAGCCAAGATTGGTTAGGGGGCACTGAAGCTTTCTTT
v_gene: TRBV9; abundance: -; d_gene: -; j_gene: TRBJ2-1; CDR3aa: CASSVEQPYNEQFF; CDR3nt: TGTGCCAGCAGCGTAGAACAGCCCTACAATGAGCAGTTCTTC
v_gene: TRBV29-1; abundance: few; d_gene: TRBD1; j_gene: TRBJ2-3; CDR3aa: CSVEVVGTDDTDTQYF; CDR3nt: TGCAGCGTTGAAGTGGTGGGGACAGACGACACAGATACGCAGTATTTT
v_gene: TRBV7-9; abundance: -; d_gene: TRBD1; j_gene: TRBJ1-1; CDR3aa: CASSLVPPGGTEAFF; CDR3nt: TGTGCCAGCAGCTTAGTTCCTCCAGGGGGCACTGAAGCTTTCTTT
v_gene: TRBV4-3; abundance: -; d_gene: TRBD1; j_gene: TRBJ1-1; CDR3aa: CASSHGGGPTEAFF; CDR3nt: TGCGCCAGCAGCCATGGAGGGGGCCCTACTGAAGCTTTCTTT
v_gene: TRBV18; abundance: -; d_gene: TRBD1; j_gene: TRBJ2-7; CDR3aa: CASSPGQGAGYEQYF; CDR3nt: TGTGCCAGCTCACCAGGGCAGGGGGCCGGGTACGAGCAGTACTTC
v_gene: TRBV20-1; abundance: few; d_gene: -; j_gene: TRBJ2-7; CDR3aa: CSARDLLRSSYEQYF; CDR3nt: TGCAGTGCTAGAGATCTCCTGCGGAGCTCCTACGAGCAGTACTTC
v_gene: TRBV6-2/TRBV6-3; abundance: -; d_gene: -; j_gene: TRBJ2-1; CDR3aa: CASSSENEQFF; CDR3nt: TGTGCCAGCAGCTCGGAGAATGAGCAGTTCTTC
v_gene: TRBV5-1; abundance: -; d_gene: TRBD2; j_gene: TRBJ2-1; CDR3aa: CASSLEFSGVYNEQFF; CDR3nt: TGCGCCAGCAGCTTGGAGTTTAGCGGGGTCTACAATGAGCAGTTCTTC
v_gene: TRBV28; abundance: -; d_gene: -; j_gene: TRBJ2-5; CDR3aa: CASRKTGSKETQYF; CDR3nt: TGTGCCAGCAGGAAAACAGGGAGTAAAGAGACCCAGTACTTC
v_gene: TRBV3-1; abundance: -; d_gene: TRBD2; j_gene: TRBJ2-1; CDR3aa: CASSQVRGGLENEQFF; CDR3nt: TGTGCCAGCAGCCAAGTCCGGGGGGGCCTTGAGAATGAGCAGTTCTTC
v_gene: TRBV3-1; abundance: -; d_gene: -; j_gene: TRBJ2-1; CDR3aa: CASSPSSGVSPYDEQFF; CDR3nt: TGTGCCAGCAGCCCCAGTTCCGGGGTTAGTCCGTACGATGAGCAGTTCTTC
v_gene: TRBV20-1; abundance: -; d_gene: -; j_gene: TRBJ1-2; CDR3aa: CSARDRPAGGYTF; CDR3nt: TGCAGTGCCCGTGACCGCCCAGCGGGTGGCTACACCTTC
v_gene: TRBV4-3; abundance: many; d_gene: -; j_gene: TRBJ2-2; CDR3aa: CASSQGYTGELFF; CDR3nt: TGCGCCAGCAGCCAGGGGTACACCGGGGAGCTGTTTTTT